These 3 T cell receptor beta chains share one sample of origin, sequenced in a study of T cell repertoires in cytomegalovirus infection. One entry per CDR3 protein, called by TCRdb with MiXCR from the reads. Counted here are 450,000 to 550,000 distinct CDR3 sequences, 15% to 20% occurring once; the ten biggest clones make up 20% to 30%. Sequencing used CD8+ T cells from PBMCs. These receptor sequences come from a human donor in good health (CMV status not recorded). Some clones in this sample may be carry-over from other donors' samples.

This clonotype was counted a few times. The chain combines TRBV6-6 with TRBJ1-1; 7 positions match TRBD1. V was clipped by 11 bases and J by 2 bases; unmatched bases: 5. This CDR3 comprises 12 residues. Germline CDR1 is MNHNY and CDR2 is SVGAGI (reference sequence). The DNA of the CDR3 is TGTGCCGGCGGGGACAGCAACACTGAAGCTTTCTTT. Its translation is CAGGDSNTEAFF.

This clonotype has ten or more counts. V gene TRBV11-2 combines with J gene TRBJ2-3; 8 nucleotides align to TRBD2. Losses at the gene ends were 4 bases for V and 1 base for J; bases not matched to a gene: 4. The CDR3 extends over 15 amino acids. The V gene's germline CDR1 is SGHAT and CDR2 FQNNGV. CDR3 region: CASSWWREGTDTQYF. The CDR3 region has the DNA TGTGCCAGCAGCTGGTGGCGGGAGGGCACAGATACGCAGTATTTT.

This clonotype was found many times. V gene TRBV6-6 combines with J gene TRBJ1-3, with a weak D call TRBD1 (5 bases). V was pared by 2 bases and J by 4 bases, with 9 bases between. CDR3 length: 14 residues. The V gene's germline CDR1 is MNHNY and CDR2 SVGAGI (reference sequence). CDR3 nucleotide sequence: TGTGCCAGCAGTTACGTAGACAGAGGAAACACCATATATTTT. Its translation is CASSYVDRGNTIYF.